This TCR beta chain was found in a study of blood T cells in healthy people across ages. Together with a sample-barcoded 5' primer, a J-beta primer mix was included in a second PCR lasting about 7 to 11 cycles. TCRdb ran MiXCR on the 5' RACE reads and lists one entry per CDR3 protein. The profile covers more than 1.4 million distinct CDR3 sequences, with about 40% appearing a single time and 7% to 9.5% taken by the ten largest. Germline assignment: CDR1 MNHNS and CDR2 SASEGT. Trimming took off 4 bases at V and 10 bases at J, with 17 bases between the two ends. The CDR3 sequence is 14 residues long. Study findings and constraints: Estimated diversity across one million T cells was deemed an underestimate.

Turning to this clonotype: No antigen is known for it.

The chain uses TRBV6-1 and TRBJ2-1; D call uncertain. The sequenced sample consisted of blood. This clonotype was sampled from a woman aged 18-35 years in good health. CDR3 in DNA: TGTGCCAGCAGTGTGGGGTCCCCTGCTACCGAGCAGTTCTTC. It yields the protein CASSVGSPATEQFF.